Listed below are T cell receptor beta chains from one sample, sequenced in a study of cytomegalovirus exposure and HLA in healthy donors. Sequencing used immunoSEQ multiplex PCR; TCRdb keeps in-frame clones, though not all of them. The sample shows 95,000 to 150,000 clones, about 80% of them seen only once. What was sequenced was PBMCs. The receptors stem from a female donor in good health and CMV-seropositive. CDR3s include the opening cysteine and the closing phenylalanine or tryptophan. Each record gives: CDR3 protein, CDR3 DNA, D gene, clone size, J gene, V gene. A D gene is named only where the DNA matches it firmly. Size is stated for part of the rows, as once, few or many counts, or as a class when the clone is expanded.

cdr3_aa: CASSLERMNTEAFF; cdr3_nt: TGCGCCAGCAGCTTGGAGAGAATGAACACTGAAGCTTTCTTT; d_call: .; clone_size: .; j_call: TRBJ1-1; v_call: TRBV5-1
cdr3_aa: CASSEAGTDTQYF; cdr3_nt: TGTGCCAGCAGTGAGGCAGGAACAGATACGCAGTATTTT; d_call: .; clone_size: .; j_call: TRBJ2-3; v_call: TRBV2
cdr3_aa: CASSADRSYGYTF; cdr3_nt: TGTGCCAGCAGCGCAGACAGATCGTATGGCTACACCTTC; d_call: .; clone_size: .; j_call: TRBJ1-2; v_call: TRBV9
cdr3_aa: CASSLAGRLSYEQYF; cdr3_nt: TGTGCCAGCAGCTTAGCGGGGAGGTTGTCCTACGAGCAGTACTTC; d_call: .; clone_size: .; j_call: TRBJ2-7; v_call: TRBV7-9
cdr3_aa: CASSLAQQETQYF; cdr3_nt: TGTGCCAGCAGCTTGGCACAACAAGAGACCCAGTACTTC; d_call: .; clone_size: few; j_call: TRBJ2-5; v_call: TRBV5-8
cdr3_aa: CASSQVTAPQETQYF; cdr3_nt: TGCGCCAGCAGCCAAGTCACAGCCCCCCAAGAGACCCAGTACTTC; d_call: .; clone_size: .; j_call: TRBJ2-5; v_call: TRBV4-1
cdr3_aa: CASGPGGVAIYGYTF; cdr3_nt: TGTGCCAGCGGCCCGGGGGGGGTCGCTATCTATGGCTACACCTTC; d_call: .; clone_size: .; j_call: TRBJ1-2; v_call: TRBV7-8
cdr3_aa: CASSPRAMNTEAFF; cdr3_nt: TGTGCCAGCAGCCCCAGGGCCATGAACACTGAAGCTTTCTTT; d_call: .; clone_size: .; j_call: TRBJ1-1; v_call: TRBV6-6
cdr3_aa: CASSLTVGGMNTEAFF; cdr3_nt: TGCGCCAGCAGCTTGACCGTCGGAGGAATGAACACTGAAGCTTTCTTT; d_call: .; clone_size: .; j_call: TRBJ1-1; v_call: TRBV5-1
cdr3_aa: CASSIGSNYGYTF; cdr3_nt: TGTGCCAGTAGTATAGGGAGCAACTATGGCTACACCTTC; d_call: .; clone_size: few; j_call: TRBJ1-2; v_call: TRBV19
cdr3_aa: CASSLGQGPLTDTQYF; cdr3_nt: TGTGCCAGCAGCCTGGGACAGGGCCCACTCACAGATACGCAGTATTTT; d_call: TRBD1; clone_size: .; j_call: TRBJ2-3; v_call: TRBV5-4
cdr3_aa: CASSLSEDRPLSGHF; cdr3_nt: TGTGCCAGCAGCTTAAGTGAGGACAGGCCACTAAGTGGTCATTTT; d_call: TRBD1; clone_size: .; j_call: TRBJ1-5; v_call: TRBV7-2
cdr3_aa: CASRQGSSNQPQHF; cdr3_nt: TGTGCCAGTCGACAGGGGAGCAGCAATCAGCCCCAGCATTTT; d_call: TRBD1; clone_size: .; j_call: TRBJ1-5; v_call: TRBV19
cdr3_aa: CASSGGPYLTGELFF; cdr3_nt: TGCGCCAGCAGTGGAGGGCCTTATTTAACCGGGGAGCTGTTTTTT; d_call: .; clone_size: .; j_call: TRBJ2-2; v_call: TRBV10-1
cdr3_aa: CASRYTWAAGEQYF; cdr3_nt: TGTGCCAGCAGATACACTTGGGCCGCGGGCGAGCAGTACTTC; d_call: .; clone_size: .; j_call: TRBJ2-7; v_call: TRBV27
cdr3_aa: CASSLAGGTEAFF; cdr3_nt: TGTGCCAGCAGCTTAGCGGGTGGCACTGAAGCTTTCTTT; d_call: .; clone_size: .; j_call: TRBJ1-1; v_call: TRBV11-2
cdr3_aa: CASSGGTSGNTIYF; cdr3_nt: TGCGCCAGCAGCGGGGGAACCTCTGGAAACACCATATATTTT; d_call: .; clone_size: .; j_call: TRBJ1-3; v_call: TRBV10-1
cdr3_aa: CASSVGGGQETQYF; cdr3_nt: TGTGCCAGCAGCGTAGGGGGGGGACAAGAGACCCAGTACTTC; d_call: TRBD2; clone_size: .; j_call: TRBJ2-5; v_call: TRBV9
cdr3_aa: CASSQTSGTGVGKTEAFF; cdr3_nt: TGTGCCAGCAGCCAGACATCCGGGACAGGCGTGGGGAAGACTGAAGCTTTCTTT; d_call: TRBD1; clone_size: .; j_call: TRBJ1-1; v_call: TRBV4-2
cdr3_aa: CASSWGRQETQYF; cdr3_nt: TGTGCCAGCTCGTGGGGCAGGCAAGAGACCCAGTACTTC; d_call: .; clone_size: .; j_call: TRBJ2-5; v_call: TRBV6-5
cdr3_aa: CASSLEQGWNEQYF; cdr3_nt: TGCGCCAGCAGCTTGGAACAGGGGTGGAACGAGCAGTACTTC; d_call: TRBD1; clone_size: .; j_call: TRBJ2-7; v_call: TRBV5-1
cdr3_aa: CASSPREGARTDTQYF; cdr3_nt: TGTGCCAGCAGCCCACGGGAGGGGGCCAGGACAGATACGCAGTATTTT; d_call: .; clone_size: .; j_call: TRBJ2-3; v_call: TRBV25-1
cdr3_aa: CASSQDRLAGLTDTQYF; cdr3_nt: TGCGCCAGCAGCCAAGATCGGTTAGCGGGGTTAACAGATACGCAGTATTTT; d_call: TRBD2; clone_size: .; j_call: TRBJ2-3; v_call: TRBV4-1
cdr3_aa: CSVRTGTNYGYTF; cdr3_nt: TGCAGCGTCCGAACAGGGACTAACTATGGCTACACCTTC; d_call: .; clone_size: .; j_call: TRBJ1-2; v_call: TRBV29-1
cdr3_aa: CAISTESYNEQFF; cdr3_nt: TGTGCCATCAGCACAGAGTCCTACAATGAGCAGTTCTTC; d_call: .; clone_size: .; j_call: TRBJ2-1; v_call: TRBV10-3
cdr3_aa: CASGQWRGGTDTQYF; cdr3_nt: TGTGCCAGCGGCCAGTGGCGGGGTGGCACAGATACGCAGTATTTT; d_call: .; clone_size: .; j_call: TRBJ2-3; v_call: TRBV7-8